Following are 17 T cell receptor beta chains from one sample sequenced in a study of blood T cells in healthy people across ages. Primers used in a second PCR of roughly 7 to 12 cycles were a sample-barcoded 5' primer and a J-beta primer mix. TCRdb ran MiXCR on the 5' RACE reads and lists one entry per CDR3 protein. The data show around 1,100,000 distinct CDR3 sequences, 35% to 40% seen once. Specimen: blood. Receptors were obtained from a man aged 18 to 30 in good health.

This rearrangement joins TRBV7-9 to TRBJ1-4, with D hard to call. The CDR3 consists of 14 residues. The V end lost 1 base, the J end lost 7 bases, and 10 bases lay between the germline ends. Germline V gene data show CDR1 as SEHNR and CDR2 as FQNEAQ (reference sequence). The CDR3 reads CASSLVAATEKLFF. The CDR3 region has the DNA TGTGCCAGCAGCTTAGTGGCGGCGACTGAAAAACTGTTTTTT.

There are a few counts of this clonotype. The V and J genes are TRBV27 and TRBJ2-3; D is uncertain. This CDR3 has 18 residues. CDR1 and CDR2 from the germline V gene are MNHEY and SMNVEV (reference sequence). Trimming left V 5 bases short and J 4 bases short, with 25 bases between. CDR3 loop: CASSPVPGRPVNSDTQYF. The CDR3, as DNA: TGTGCCAGCAGTCCCGTCCCCGGACGCCCGGTAAATTCAGATACGCAGTATTTT.

This chain links TRBV20-1 with TRBJ1-1; the match to TRBD1 covers 8 bases. The trim removed 0 bases at V and 0 bases at J, leaving 9 bases unmatched. The germline gives CDR1 DFQATT, CDR2 SNEGSKA (reference sequence). This CDR3 contains 17 residues. CDR3 region: CSARDNVDRGMNTEAFF. The CDR3 region has the DNA TGCAGTGCTAGAGATAACGTAGACAGGGGAATGAACACTGAAGCTTTCTTT.

The chain recombines TRBV20-1 with TRBJ2-1, with D possibly TRBD1 on 8 matching bases. The DNA end is a closer match to TRBJ2-7, so the J assignment may be wrong. Germline-derived CDR1 and CDR2 are DFQATT and SNEGSKA (reference sequence). The CDR3 is 14 amino acids. For the CDR3, the DNA is TGCAGTGCTCTACAGGGGGGGTCCTACAATGAGCAGTACTTC. Its protein product is CSALQGGSYNEQYF.

The V call is TRBV29-1, the J call TRBJ2-3; maybe TRBD2 (6 bases). The CDR3 extends over 14 amino acids. V dropped 7 bases and J dropped 4 bases, with 18 bases sitting between them. CDR1 SQVTM and CDR2 ANQGSEA come from the germline V gene. CDR3 loop: CSARWRGSADTQYF. CDR3 in DNA: TGCAGCGCCCGGTGGAGGGGTTCAGCAGATACGCAGTATTTT.

The rearrangement links TRBV5-6 to TRBJ2-2, with TRBD1 identical over 7 bases. Germline CDR1 is SGHDT and CDR2 is YYEEEE. This CDR3 is 17 amino acids long. J was trimmed by 1 base and V by 2 bases; bases with no gene match: 8. In DNA form, the CDR3 reads TGTGCCAGCAGCTTCGGACAGGAGCTATGGAACACCGGGGAGCTGTTTTTT. Amino acids: CASSFGQELWNTGELFF.

The rearrangement joins TRBV20-1 to TRBJ2-1; D gene uncertain. V lost 3 bases to trimming and J lost 5 bases, with 14 bases between them. This CDR3 has 14 residues. CDR1 and CDR2 (germline): DFQATT, SNEGSKA (reference sequence). The CDR3 DNA reads TGCAGTGCTAGCCTTACATACCGGGACAATGAGCAGTTCTTC. This gives the protein CSASLTYRDNEQFF.

This chain connects TRBV7-2 to TRBJ2-7; possibly TRBD1 for D (5 bases). Germline assignment: CDR1 SGHTA and CDR2 FQGNSA. Trimming removed 7 bases from V and 7 bases from J, with 29 bases in between. The CDR3 contains 17 residues. The CDR3 bases are TGTGCCAGCACCCAGACAGAAGAGCTATTAACCTACAATGAGCAGTACTTC. It codes for CASTQTEELLTYNEQYF.

In its sample, this clonotype was seen a few times. The chain has TRBV20-1 and TRBJ1-6; D gene uncertain. This CDR3 comprises 15 residues. Germline assignment: CDR1 DFQATT and CDR2 SNEGSKA (reference sequence). The ends were cut back, 3 bases at V and 9 bases at J, with 18 bases in the middle. The CDR3 region has the DNA TGCAGTGCTAGCTCTCCAGATTCCCGGAGTTCACCCCTCCACTTT. It translates to CSASSPDSRSSPLHF.

There are a few counts of this clonotype. The CDR3 coding sequence is TGCAGCGTTGGGGTTAGCGGGGGCAATGAGCAGTTCTTC. It translates to CSVGVSGGNEQFF. This chain connects TRBV29-1 to TRBJ2-1; 9 bases match TRBD2. V lost 4 bases, J lost 6 bases, and 4 bases stayed unmatched. Germline V gives CDR1 SQVTM, CDR2 ANQGSEA. The CDR3 runs 13 residues.

With respect to this clonotype: A read error may account for a junction end that differs from germline. The V and J genes are TRBV29-1 and TRBJ1-1; the match to TRBD1 covers 7 bases. The germline V gene encodes CDR1 SQVTM and CDR2 ANQGSEA. The CDR3 is 13 amino acids. This chain's CDR3 is CSVGQRTNTEVFF. For the CDR3, the DNA is TGCAGCGTGGGACAGAGGACGAACACTGAAGTTTTCTTT.

This clonotype was observed a few times. The chain joins TRBV28 to TRBJ1-2; 10 positions match TRBD1. The V and J ends lost 2 bases and 4 bases, in that order; junction bases with no gene match: 4. The germline gives CDR1 MDHEN, CDR2 SYDVKM. This CDR3 is built from 15 residues. In nucleotides, the CDR3 is TGTGCCAGCAGTTTACCCGGACAGGGGGGCTATGGCTACACCTTC. This encodes CASSLPGQGGYGYTF.

This clonotype turned up a few times. This sequence joins TRBV4-3 and TRBJ2-7, with D possibly TRBD1 on 6 matching bases. The CDR3 has 15 residues. The germline gives CDR1 LGHNA, CDR2 YSLEER. The V end was cut by 0 bases, the J end by 4 bases, with 13 bases between. The CDR3 here is CASSQEGTQPYEQYF. The CDR3 DNA follows: TGCGCCAGCAGCCAAGAGGGGACACAGCCTTACGAGCAGTACTTC.

The table lists this clonotype with many counts. The chain joins TRBV12-3 or TRBV12-4 to TRBJ2-3; TRBD2 aligns across 8 bases. The CDR3 is made up of 14 amino acids. V shed 3 bases and J 6 bases; nucleotides not matched to a gene: 5. CDR3 bases: TGTGCCAGCAGTTTCCGCGGGGGGAGGGATACGCAGTATTTT. It yields the protein CASSFRGGRDTQYF.

On this clonotype: One junction end does not reproduce the germline sequence, and a read error may be involved. This chain links TRBV4-1 with TRBJ1-5; no clear D gene. The CDR3 is 15 residues long. Germline V CDR1 and CDR2: MGHRA, YSYEKL. The DNA of the CDR3 is TGCGCCAGCAGCCAAGGGGGTAATAGCAATCCGCCCCAGCATTTT. This codes for CASSQGGNSNPPQHF.

The V and J genes are TRBV3-1 and TRBJ2-1, with 8 bases identical to TRBD2. This CDR3 comprises 15 residues. The V segment lost 7 bases and the J segment 5 bases; nucleotides outside the gene matches: 10. Germline V lookup: CDR1 LGHDT, CDR2 YNNKEL (reference sequence). The CDR3 sequence is CASTWRGVNNNEQFF. The CDR3 nucleotides read TGTGCCAGCACGTGGCGGGGGGTAAACAACAATGAGCAGTTCTTC.

This clonotype was observed at least ten times. The gene calls are TRBV6-5 and TRBJ2-7, with D perhaps TRBD1 or TRBD2 (5 bases each). Trimming cost V 2 bases and J 2 bases, with 13 bases left between them. The CDR3 is 15 residues long. Per the germline V gene, CDR1 is MNHEY and CDR2 is SVGAGI. The CDR3 region has the DNA TGTGCCAGCAGTTACCAACCGGGACGGCCCTACGAGCAGTACTTC. Translated: CASSYQPGRPYEQYF.